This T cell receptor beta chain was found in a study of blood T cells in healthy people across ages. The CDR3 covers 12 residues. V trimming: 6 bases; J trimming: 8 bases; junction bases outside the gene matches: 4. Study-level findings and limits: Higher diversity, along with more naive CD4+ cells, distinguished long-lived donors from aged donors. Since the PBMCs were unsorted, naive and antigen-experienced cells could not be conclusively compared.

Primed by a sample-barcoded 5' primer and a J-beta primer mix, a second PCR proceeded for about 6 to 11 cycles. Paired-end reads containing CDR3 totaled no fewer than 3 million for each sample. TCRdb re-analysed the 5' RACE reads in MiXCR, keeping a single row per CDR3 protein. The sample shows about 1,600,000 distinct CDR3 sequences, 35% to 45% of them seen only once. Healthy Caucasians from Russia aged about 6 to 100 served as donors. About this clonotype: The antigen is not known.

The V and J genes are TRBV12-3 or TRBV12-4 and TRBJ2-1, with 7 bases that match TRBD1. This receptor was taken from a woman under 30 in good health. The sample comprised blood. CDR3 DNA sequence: TGTGCCAGCAGGCCCCAGGGGGATGAGCAGTTCTTC. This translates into CASRPQGDEQFF.